This paragraph reports one T cell receptor (beta chain). In the study's own analysis: Estimates of nucleated cell counts were drawn from the amplification of reference gene primers. This table comes from immunoSEQ multiplex PCR, and its TCRdb copy is limited to in-frame clones, with some not included. V and J calls and clone size follow that table, whereas D and trimming were derived from the DNA. The repertoire holds some 270,000 clones, with around 86% as singletons. This entry comes from a study of blood T cell repertoires in COVID-19. Study overall: Sites in the United States, Italy and Spain provided acute and convalescent COVID-19 samples. PBMCs, B-cell-depleted T cells, or T cells provided the cDNA or gDNA that made up the material.

This CDR3 is built from 16 residues. V lost 1 base and J 1 base, leaving 14 bases between the germline ends. Germline CDR1 and CDR2: SGHKS and YYEKEE (reference sequence). Sequencing used peripheral blood. The rearrangement joins TRBV5-5 to TRBJ2-5; possible D gene TRBD1, 6 bases. This sequence originates from a man aged 45 to 65 with acute or convalescent COVID-19. In DNA, the CDR3 is TGTGCCAGCAGCTTGAACTGGGGGCCTCGCCAAGAGACCCAGTACTTC. This encodes CASSLNWGPRQETQYF.